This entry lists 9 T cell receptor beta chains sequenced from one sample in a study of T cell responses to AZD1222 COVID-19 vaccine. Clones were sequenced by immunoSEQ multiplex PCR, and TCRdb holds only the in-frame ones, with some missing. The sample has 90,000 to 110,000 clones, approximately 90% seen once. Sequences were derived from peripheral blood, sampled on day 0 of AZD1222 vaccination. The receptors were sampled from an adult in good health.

The CDR3 is CASSLEGLNSPLHF. CDR3 nucleotide sequence: TGTGCCAGCAGCTTGGAGGGCCTTAATTCACCCCTCCACTTT. This sequence joins TRBV11-3 and TRBJ1-6; D unclear. Germline V gene sequence: CDR1 SGHNT, CDR2 YENEEA. The CDR3 length is 14 residues. V was pared by 3 bases and J by 6 bases, with 9 bases between. Supplemented by reference TRBV11-3 and TRBJ1-6, the full variable domain reads EAGVVQSPRYKIIEKKQPVAFWCNPISGHNTLYWYLQNLGQGPELLIRYENEEAVDDSQLPKDRFSAERLKGVDSTLKIQPAELGDSAVYLCASSLEGLNSPLHFGNGTRLTVT.

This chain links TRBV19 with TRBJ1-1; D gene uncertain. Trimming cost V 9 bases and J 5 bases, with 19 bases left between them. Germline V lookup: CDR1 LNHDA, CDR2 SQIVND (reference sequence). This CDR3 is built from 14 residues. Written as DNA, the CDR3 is TGTGCCAGCCGCTCGGGAGAGCGTTTTACTGAAGCTTTCTTT. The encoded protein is CASRSGERFTEAFF.

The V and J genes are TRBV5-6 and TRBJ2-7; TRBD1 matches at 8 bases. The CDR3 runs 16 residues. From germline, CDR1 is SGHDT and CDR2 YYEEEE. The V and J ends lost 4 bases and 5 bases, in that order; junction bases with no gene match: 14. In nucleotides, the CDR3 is TGTGCCAGCAGCCCTACGGGGCAGGGGGCAAGCCACGAGCAGTACGTC. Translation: CASSPTGQGASHEQYV.

CDR3 DNA: TGTGCCAGCAGCTTAAGCGGGGGTTCGAACTCCTACGAGCAGTACTTC. Encoded protein: CASSLSGGSNSYEQYF. This sequence joins TRBV7-2 and TRBJ2-7, with 8 nucleotides matching TRBD2. Germline V gene sequence: CDR1 SGHTA, CDR2 FQGNSA. CDR3 length: 16 residues. With 2 bases clipped from V and 0 bases from J, the junction kept 6 bases outside the gene matches. Complete variable domain (other parts from reference TRBV7-2 and TRBJ2-7): GAGVSQSPSNKVTEKGKDVELRCDPISGHTALYWYRQSLGQGLEFLIYFQGNSAPDKSGLPSDRFSAERTGGSVSTLTIQRTQQEDSAVYLCASSLSGGSNSYEQYFGPGTRLTVT.

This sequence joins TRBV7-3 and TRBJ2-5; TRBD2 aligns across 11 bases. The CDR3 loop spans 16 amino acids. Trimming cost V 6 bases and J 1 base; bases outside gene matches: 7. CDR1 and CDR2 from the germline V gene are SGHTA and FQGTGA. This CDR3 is CASSTIAGGPQETQYF. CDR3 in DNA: TGTGCCAGCAGTACTATAGCGGGAGGGCCCCAAGAGACCCAGTACTTC.

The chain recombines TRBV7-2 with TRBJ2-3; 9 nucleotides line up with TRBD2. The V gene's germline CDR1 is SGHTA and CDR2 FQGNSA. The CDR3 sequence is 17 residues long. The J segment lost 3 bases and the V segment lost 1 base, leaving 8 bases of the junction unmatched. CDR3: CASSLDIASGVTDTQYF. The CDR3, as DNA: TGTGCCAGCAGCTTAGATATAGCTAGCGGGGTGACAGATACGCAGTATTTT.

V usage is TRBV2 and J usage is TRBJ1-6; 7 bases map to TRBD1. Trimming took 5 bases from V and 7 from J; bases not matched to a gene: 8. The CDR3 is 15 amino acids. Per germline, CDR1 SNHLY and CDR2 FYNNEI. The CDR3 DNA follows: TGTGCCAGCAGTCTGACAGGGAAGGGAAATTCACCCCTCCACTTT. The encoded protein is CASSLTGKGNSPLHF.

CDR3 bases: TGTGCCACCAGTGCAGTAGGGCCCGTTCCAGATACGCAGTATTTT. Its translation is CATSAVGPVPDTQYF. The chain links TRBV24-1 to TRBJ2-3; D gene unclear. V was clipped by 5 bases and J by 4 bases, with 15 bases between them. From germline, CDR1 is KGHDR and CDR2 SFDVKD. This CDR3 is 15 amino acids long.

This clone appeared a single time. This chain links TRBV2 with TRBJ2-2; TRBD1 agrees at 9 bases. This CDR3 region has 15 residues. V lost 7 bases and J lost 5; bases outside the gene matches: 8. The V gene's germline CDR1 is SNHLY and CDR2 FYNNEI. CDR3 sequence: CASNTGGAWTGELFF. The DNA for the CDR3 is TGTGCCAGCAACACAGGGGGCGCATGGACCGGGGAGCTGTTTTTT.